This is a list of T cell receptor beta chains from one sample in a study of T cell responses to AZD1222 COVID-19 vaccine. TCRdb keeps only in-frame clones here, not all; method: immunoSEQ multiplex PCR. The sample holds 55,000 to 80,000 clones, nearly 90% seen once. The material sequenced was peripheral blood, taken 28 days after the second AZD1222 dose. Receptor source: an adult who received the AZD1222 COVID-19 vaccine. Both conserved end residues are trimmed from each CDR3. Some rows mark clone size as missing; the rest say once, few, many or name a class of expanded clone.

clone size,V gene,CDR3 protein
NA,TRBV19,ASTGGARAF
once,TRBV7-3,ASSLNGGSETQY
NA,TRBV10-3,AISAARNSPLH
NA,TRBV20-1,SASVVGGSEAF
NA,TRBV6-5,ASSYSTGGTEAF
NA,TRBV5-1,ASSSVAATNEKLF
NA,TRBV5-8,ASPGVREQY
NA,TRBV9,ASSVEAGGNTGELF
NA,TRBV7-9,ASSLAYAESYEQY
NA,TRBV5-1,ASSGGYAYEQY
NA,TRBV6-6,ASSYSNEQF
NA,TRBV12-3/TRBV12-4,ASSPGPRPRAF
NA,TRBV5-1,ASSPTGTSLRETQY
NA,TRBV5-1,ASSSQDSGNTIY
once,TRBV3-1/TRBV3-2,ASSQVSGRTEAF
NA,TRBV6-5,ASNRDRGSYEQY
few,TRBV28,ASSLLGRGMNTEAF
NA,TRBV10-2,ASRPRGFNTEAF